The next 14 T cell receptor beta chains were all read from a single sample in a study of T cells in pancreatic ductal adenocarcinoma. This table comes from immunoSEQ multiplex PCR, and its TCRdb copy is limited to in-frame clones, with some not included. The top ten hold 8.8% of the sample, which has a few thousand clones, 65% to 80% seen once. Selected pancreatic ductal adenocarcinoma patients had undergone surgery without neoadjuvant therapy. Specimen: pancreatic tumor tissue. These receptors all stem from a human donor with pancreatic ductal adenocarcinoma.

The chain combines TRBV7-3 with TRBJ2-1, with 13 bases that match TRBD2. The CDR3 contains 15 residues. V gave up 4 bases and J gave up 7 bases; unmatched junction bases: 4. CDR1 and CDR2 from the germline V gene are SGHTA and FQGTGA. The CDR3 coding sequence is TGTGCCAGCAGCTCGGGACTAGCGGGGACGAATGAGCAGTTCTTC. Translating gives CASSSGLAGTNEQFF.

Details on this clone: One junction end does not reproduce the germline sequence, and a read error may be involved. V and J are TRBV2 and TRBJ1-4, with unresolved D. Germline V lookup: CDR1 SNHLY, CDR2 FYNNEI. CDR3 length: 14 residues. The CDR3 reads CASSEEPESRKLFF. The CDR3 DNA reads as TGTGCCAGCAGCGAAGAGCCAGAATCGAGGAAACTGTTTTTT.

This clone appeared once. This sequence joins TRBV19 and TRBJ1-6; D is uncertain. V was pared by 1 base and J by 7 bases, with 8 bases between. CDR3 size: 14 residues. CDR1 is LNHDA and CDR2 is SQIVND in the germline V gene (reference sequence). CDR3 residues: CASSIAALNSPLHF. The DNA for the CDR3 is TGTGCCAGTAGTATAGCGGCACTAAATTCACCCCTCCACTTT.

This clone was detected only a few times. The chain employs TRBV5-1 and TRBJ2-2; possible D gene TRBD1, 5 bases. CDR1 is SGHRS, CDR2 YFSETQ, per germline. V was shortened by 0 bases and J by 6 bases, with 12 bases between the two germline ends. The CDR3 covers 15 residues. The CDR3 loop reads CASSLDRPNAGELFF. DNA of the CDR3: TGCGCCAGCAGCTTGGACAGGCCCAACGCCGGGGAGCTGTTTTTT.

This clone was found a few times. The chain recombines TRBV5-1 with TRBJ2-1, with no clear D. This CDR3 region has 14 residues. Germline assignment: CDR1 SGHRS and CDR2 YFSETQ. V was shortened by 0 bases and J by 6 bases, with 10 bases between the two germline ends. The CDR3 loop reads CASSLVAGSNEQFF. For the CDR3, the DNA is TGCGCCAGCAGCTTGGTGGCTGGCAGCAATGAGCAGTTCTTC.

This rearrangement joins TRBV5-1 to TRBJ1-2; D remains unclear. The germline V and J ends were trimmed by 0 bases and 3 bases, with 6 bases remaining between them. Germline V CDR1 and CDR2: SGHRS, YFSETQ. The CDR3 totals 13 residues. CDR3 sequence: CASSLGEDYGYTF. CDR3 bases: TGCGCCAGCAGCTTGGGCGAGGACTATGGCTACACCTTC.

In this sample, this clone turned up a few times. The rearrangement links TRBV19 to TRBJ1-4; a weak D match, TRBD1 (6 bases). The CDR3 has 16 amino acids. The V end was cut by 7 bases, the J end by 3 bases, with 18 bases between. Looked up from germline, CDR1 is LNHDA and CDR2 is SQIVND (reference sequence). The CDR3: CASTMTGNRANEKLFF. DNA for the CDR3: TGTGCCAGTACCATGACAGGAAATAGGGCTAATGAAAAACTGTTTTTT.

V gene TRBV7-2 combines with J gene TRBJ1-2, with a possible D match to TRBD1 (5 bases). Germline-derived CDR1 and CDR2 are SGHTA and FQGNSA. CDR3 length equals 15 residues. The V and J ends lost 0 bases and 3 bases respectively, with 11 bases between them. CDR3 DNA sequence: TGTGCCAGCAGCTTAGCGACGGGGGGAGACTATGGCTACACCTTC. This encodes CASSLATGGDYGYTF. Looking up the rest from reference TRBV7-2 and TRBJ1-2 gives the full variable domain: GAGVSQSPSNKVTEKGKDVELRCDPISGHTALYWYRQSLGQGLEFLIYFQGNSAPDKSGLPSDRFSAERTGGSVSTLTIQRTQQEDSAVYLCASSLATGGDYGYTFGSGTRLTVV.

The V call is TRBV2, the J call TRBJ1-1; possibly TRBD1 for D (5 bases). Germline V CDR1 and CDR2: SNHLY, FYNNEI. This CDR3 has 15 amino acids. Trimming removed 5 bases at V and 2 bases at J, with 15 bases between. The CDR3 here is CASSYGRQSNTEAFF. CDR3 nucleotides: TGTGCCAGCAGTTACGGGAGACAGTCAAACACTGAAGCTTTCTTT.

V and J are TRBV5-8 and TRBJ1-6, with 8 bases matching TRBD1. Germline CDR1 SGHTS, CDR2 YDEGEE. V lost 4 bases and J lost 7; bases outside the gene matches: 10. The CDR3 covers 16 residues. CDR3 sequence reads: CASSPRGRQGNSPLHF. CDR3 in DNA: TGTGCCAGCAGCCCCAGGGGTCGACAGGGGAATTCACCCCTCCACTTT.

DNA of the CDR3: TGTGCCAGCAGCTTCGGACAGGGGGCGGGCGAGCAGTACTTC. Its translation: CASSFGQGAGEQYF. This chain uses TRBV7-8 with TRBJ2-7; 11 bases are a match to TRBD1. The germline V gene encodes CDR1 SGHVS and CDR2 FQNEAQ. V lost 3 bases to trimming and J lost 6 bases; unmatched junction nucleotides: 4. The CDR3 runs 14 residues. Combining the CDR3 with reference TRBV7-8 and TRBJ2-7 gives the whole variable domain GAGVSQSPRYKVAKRGQDVALRCDPISGHVSLFWYQQALGQGPEFLTYFQNEAQLDKSGLPSDRFFAERPEGSVSTLKIQRTQQEDSAVYLCASSFGQGAGEQYFGPGTRLTVT.

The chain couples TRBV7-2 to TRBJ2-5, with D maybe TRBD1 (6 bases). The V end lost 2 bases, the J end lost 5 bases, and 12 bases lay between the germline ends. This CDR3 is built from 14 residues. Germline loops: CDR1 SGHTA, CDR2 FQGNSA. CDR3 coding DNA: TGTGCCAGCAGCTTATACAGGGATCGGGAGACCCAGTACTTC. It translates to CASSLYRDRETQYF.

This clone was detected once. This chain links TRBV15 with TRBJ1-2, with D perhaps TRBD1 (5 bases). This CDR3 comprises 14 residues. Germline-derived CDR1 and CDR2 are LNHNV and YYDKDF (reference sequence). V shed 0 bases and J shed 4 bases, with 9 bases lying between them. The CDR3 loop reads CATSRDVGGYGYTF. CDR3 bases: TGTGCCACCAGCAGAGATGTGGGGGGCTATGGCTACACCTTC.

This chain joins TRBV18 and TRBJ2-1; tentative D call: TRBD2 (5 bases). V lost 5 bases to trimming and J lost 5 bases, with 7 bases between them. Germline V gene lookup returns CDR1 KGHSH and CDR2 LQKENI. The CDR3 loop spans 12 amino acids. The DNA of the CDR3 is TGTGCCAGCTCAAGAGCGGACAATGAGCAGTTCTTC. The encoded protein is CASSRADNEQFF.